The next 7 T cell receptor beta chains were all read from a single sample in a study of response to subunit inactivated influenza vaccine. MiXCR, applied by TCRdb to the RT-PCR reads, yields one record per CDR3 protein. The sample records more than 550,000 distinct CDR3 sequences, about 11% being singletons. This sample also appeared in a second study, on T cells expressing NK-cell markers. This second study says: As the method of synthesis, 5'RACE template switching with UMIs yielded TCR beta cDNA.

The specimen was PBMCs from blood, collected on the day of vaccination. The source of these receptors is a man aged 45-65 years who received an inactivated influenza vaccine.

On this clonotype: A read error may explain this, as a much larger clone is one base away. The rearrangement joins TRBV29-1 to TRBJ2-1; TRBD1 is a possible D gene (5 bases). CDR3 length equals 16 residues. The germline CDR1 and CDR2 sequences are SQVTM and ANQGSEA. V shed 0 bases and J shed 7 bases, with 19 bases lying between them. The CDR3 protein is CSVEDGGPGFLNEQFF. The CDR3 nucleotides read TGCAGCGTTGAAGATGGTGGGCCAGGGTTTTTGAATGAGCAGTTCTTC.

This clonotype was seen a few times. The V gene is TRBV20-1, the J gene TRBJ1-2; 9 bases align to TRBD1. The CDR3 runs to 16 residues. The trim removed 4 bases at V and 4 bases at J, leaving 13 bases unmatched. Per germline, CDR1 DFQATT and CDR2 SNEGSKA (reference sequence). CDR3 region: CSATTGTGIVSYGYTF. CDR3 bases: TGCAGTGCTACTACCGGGACAGGGATTGTGAGCTATGGCTACACCTTC.

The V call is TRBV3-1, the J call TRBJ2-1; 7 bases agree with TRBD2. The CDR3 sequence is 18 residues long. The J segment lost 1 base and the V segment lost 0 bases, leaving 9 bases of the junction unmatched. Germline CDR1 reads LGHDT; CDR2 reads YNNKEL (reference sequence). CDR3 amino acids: CASSQERGSLRSYNEQFF. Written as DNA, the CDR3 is TGTGCCAGCAGCCAAGAGCGCGGGAGTCTAAGGTCCTACAATGAGCAGTTCTTC.

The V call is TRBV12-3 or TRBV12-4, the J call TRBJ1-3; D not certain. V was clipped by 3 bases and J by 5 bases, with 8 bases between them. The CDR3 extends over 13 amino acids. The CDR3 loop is CASSFPDRNTIYF. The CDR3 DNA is TGTGCCAGCAGTTTCCCAGATCGAAACACCATATATTTT.

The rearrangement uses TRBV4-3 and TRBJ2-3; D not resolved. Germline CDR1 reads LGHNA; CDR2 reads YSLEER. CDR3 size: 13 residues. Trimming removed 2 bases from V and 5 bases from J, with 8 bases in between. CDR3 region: CASSQRVLDTQYF. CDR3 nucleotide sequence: TGCGCCAGCAGCCAAAGGGTCTTAGATACGCAGTATTTT.

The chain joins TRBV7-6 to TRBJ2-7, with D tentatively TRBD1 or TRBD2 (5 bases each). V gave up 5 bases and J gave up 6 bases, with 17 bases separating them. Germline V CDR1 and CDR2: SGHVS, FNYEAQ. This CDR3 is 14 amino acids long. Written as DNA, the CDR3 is TGTGCCAGCAGCCGAGTGGTCCAGGGAGCCGAGCAGTACTTC. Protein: CASSRVVQGAEQYF.

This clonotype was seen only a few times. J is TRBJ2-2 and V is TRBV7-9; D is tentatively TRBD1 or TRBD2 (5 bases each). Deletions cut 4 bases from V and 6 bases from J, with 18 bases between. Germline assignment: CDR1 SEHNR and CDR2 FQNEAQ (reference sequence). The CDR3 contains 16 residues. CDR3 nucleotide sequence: TGTGCCAGCAGCTCACCGCCCAGGGCGAGGGCCGGGGAGCTGTTTTTT. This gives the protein CASSSPPRARAGELFF.